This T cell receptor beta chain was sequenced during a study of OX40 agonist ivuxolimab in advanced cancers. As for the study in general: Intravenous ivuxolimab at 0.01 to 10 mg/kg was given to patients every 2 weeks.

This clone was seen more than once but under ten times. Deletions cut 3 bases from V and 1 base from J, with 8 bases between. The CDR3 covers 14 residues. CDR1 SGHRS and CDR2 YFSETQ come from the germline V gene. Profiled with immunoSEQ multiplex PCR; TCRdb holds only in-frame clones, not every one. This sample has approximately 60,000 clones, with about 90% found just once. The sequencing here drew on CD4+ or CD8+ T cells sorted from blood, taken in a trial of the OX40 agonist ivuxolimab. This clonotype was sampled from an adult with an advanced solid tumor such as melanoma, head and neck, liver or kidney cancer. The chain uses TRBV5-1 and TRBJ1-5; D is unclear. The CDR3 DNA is TGCGCCAGCAGCTCAGGACCGAGCAATCAGCCCCAGCATTTT. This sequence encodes CASSSGPSNQPQHF. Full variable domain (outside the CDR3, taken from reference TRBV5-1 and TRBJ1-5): KAGVTQTPRYLIKTRGQQVTLSCSPISGHRSVSWYQQTPGQGLQFLFEYFSETQRNKGNFPGRFSGRQFSNSRSEMNVSTLELGDSALYLCASSSGPSNQPQHFGDGTRLSIL.